The sequence of this T cell receptor beta chain was determined in a study of blood T cell repertoires in COVID-19. Study context: COVID-19 samples from acute and convalescent phases originated in the United States, Italy and Spain.

How the authors handled the data: From reference gene primer amplification, estimates of nucleated cell counts were derived. Clones were sequenced by immunoSEQ multiplex PCR, and TCRdb holds only the in-frame ones, with some missing. From that table come the V and J calls and clone size; the DNA was used to work out D and trimming. Seen here are 60,000 to 80,000 clones, approximately 78% observed once, and the top ten hold less than 4.5%. Participants were aged about 18 to 100 years from some 24 US areas. Cohorts were based on clinical histories the participants reported. The receptor's source is a woman between 35 and 50 years old with acute COVID-19. The specimen was PBMCs or T cells enriched from blood (not recorded which).

CDR3 DNA sequence: TGTGCCAGCAGTTCTGGGACTAGCGGGTGGGATGAGCAGTTCTTC. Residues: CASSSGTSGWDEQFF. The J gene is TRBJ2-1, the V gene TRBV27; 12 bases are shared with TRBD2. Germline lookup yields CDR1 MNHEY and CDR2 SMNVEV (reference sequence). V lost 4 bases to trimming and J lost 8 bases; unmatched junction nucleotides: 6. CDR3 length: 15 amino acids.